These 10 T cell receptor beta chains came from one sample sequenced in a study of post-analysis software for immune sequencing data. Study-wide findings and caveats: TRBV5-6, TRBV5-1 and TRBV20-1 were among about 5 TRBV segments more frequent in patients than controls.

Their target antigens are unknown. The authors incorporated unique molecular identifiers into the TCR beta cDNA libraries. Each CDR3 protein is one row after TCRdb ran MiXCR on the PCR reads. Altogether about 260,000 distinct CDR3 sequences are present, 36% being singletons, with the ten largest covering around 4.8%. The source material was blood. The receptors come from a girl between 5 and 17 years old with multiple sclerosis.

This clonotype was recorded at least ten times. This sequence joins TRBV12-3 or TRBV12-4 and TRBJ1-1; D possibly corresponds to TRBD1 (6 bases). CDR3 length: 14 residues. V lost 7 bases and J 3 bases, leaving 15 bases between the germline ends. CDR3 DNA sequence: TGTGCCAGCAATGCGGAGGGGGAAGACACTGAAGCTTTCTTT. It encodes CASNAEGEDTEAFF.

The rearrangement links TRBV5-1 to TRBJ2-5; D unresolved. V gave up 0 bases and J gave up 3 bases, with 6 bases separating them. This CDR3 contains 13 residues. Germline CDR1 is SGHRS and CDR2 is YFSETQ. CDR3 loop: CASSLEAEETQYF. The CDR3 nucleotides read TGCGCCAGCAGCTTGGAGGCAGAAGAGACCCAGTACTTC.

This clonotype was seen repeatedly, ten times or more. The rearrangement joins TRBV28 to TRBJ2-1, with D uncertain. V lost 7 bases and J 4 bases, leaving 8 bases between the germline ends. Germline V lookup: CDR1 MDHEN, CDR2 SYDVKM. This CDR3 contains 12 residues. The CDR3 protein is CASTGRYNEQFF. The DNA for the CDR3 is TGTGCCAGCACCGGCAGGTACAATGAGCAGTTCTTC.

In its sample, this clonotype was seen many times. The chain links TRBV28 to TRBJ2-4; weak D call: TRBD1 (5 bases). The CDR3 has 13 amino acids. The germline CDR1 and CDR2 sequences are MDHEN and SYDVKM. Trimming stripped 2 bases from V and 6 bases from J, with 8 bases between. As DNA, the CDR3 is TGTGCCAGCAGTTTACTTAGGGGAAACATTCAGTACTTC. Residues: CASSLLRGNIQYF.

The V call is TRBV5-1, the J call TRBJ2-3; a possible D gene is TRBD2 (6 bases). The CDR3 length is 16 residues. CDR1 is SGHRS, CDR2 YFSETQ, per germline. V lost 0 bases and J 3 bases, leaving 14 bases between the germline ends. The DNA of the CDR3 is TGCGCCAGCAGCTTGGCCGCGGGCGGGACGACAGATACGCAGTATTTT. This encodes CASSLAAGGTTDTQYF.

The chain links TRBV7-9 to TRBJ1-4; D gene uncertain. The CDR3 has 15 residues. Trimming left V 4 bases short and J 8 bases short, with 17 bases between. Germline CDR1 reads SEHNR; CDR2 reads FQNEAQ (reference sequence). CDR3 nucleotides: TGTGCCAGCAGCTCCCACCAGCGGGGTTGGGAAAAACTGTTTTTT. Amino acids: CASSSHQRGWEKLFF. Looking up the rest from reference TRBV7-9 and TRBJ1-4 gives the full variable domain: DTGVSQNPRHKITKRGQNVTFRCDPISEHNRLYWYRQTLGQGPEFLTYFQNEAQLEKSRLLSDRFSAERPKGSFSTLEIQRTEQGDSAMYLCASSSHQRGWEKLFFGSGTQLSVL.

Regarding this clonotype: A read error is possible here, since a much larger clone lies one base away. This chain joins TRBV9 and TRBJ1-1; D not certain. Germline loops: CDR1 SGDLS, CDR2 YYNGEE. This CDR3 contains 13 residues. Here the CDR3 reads CAGSSGVSTEAFF. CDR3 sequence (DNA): TGTGCCGGCAGCTCCGGGGTTAGCACTGAAGCTTTCTTT.

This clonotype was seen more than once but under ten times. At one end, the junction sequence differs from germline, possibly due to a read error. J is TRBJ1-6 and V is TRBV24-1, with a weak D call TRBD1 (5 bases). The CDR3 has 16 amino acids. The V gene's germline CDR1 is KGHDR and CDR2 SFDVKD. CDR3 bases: TGTGCCACCAGTGATCTGACGACAGTCACTTTTACACCCCCCCACTTT. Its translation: CATSDLTTVTFTPPHF.

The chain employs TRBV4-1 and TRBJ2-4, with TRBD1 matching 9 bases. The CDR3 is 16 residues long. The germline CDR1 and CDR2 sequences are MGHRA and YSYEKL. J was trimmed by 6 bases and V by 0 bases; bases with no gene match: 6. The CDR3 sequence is CASSQDKDRGLNIQYF. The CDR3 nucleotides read TGCGCCAGCAGCCAAGATAAGGACAGGGGCTTAAACATTCAGTACTTC.

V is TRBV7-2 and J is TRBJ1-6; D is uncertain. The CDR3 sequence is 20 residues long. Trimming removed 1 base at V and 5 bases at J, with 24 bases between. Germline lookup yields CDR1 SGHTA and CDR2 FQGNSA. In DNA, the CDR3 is TGTGCCAGCAGCTTAGGTGTAAGACTTACCCGATCCCCCAATAATTCACCCCTCCACTTT. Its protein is CASSLGVRLTRSPNNSPLHF.